This TCR beta chain was obtained from a study of T cells in Graves' hyperthyroidism and ophthalmopathy. Whole-study findings and limits: Most expanded thyroid clonotypes above 0.001 recurred in blood.

Template material for amplifying TCR beta CDR3 regions consisted of RNA transcripts. HTBI primers were employed in a first-round RT-PCR of the TCR CDR3. From the multiplex PCR reads, TCRdb called clonotypes with MiXCR, one entry per CDR3 protein. The sample has approximately 600,000 distinct CDR3 sequences, roughly 14% seen once; the top ten hold roughly 4.5%. The CDR3 runs 13 residues. V was trimmed by 3 bases and J by 5 bases, leaving 7 bases between them. This clonotype was recorded many times. Its antigen is as yet unknown. The genes are TRBV12-3 or TRBV12-4 and TRBJ2-2; D unclear. The TCR sequence derives from a woman in her thirties or forties with Graves' ophthalmopathy. Material: blood. The CDR3 reads CASSFGPTGELFF. In DNA, the CDR3 is TGTGCCAGCAGTTTCGGGCCTACCGGGGAGCTGTTTTTT.